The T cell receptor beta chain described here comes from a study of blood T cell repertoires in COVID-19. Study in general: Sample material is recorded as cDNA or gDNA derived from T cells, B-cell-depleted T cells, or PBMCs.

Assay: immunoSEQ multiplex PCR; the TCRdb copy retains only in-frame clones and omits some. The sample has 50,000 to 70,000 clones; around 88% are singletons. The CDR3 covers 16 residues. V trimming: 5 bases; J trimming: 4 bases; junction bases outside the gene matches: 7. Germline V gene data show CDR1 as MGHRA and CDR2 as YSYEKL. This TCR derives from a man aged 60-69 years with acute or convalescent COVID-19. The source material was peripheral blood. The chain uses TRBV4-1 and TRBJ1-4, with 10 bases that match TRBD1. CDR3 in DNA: TGCGCCAGCAGCGCCCGACAGGGGGCTGATAATGAAAAACTGTTTTTT. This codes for CASSARQGADNEKLFF.